This T cell receptor (beta chain) was observed in a study of blood T cell repertoires in COVID-19. In the study overall: T cells, B-cell-depleted T cells, or PBMCs provided the cDNA or gDNA that served as material.

CDR1 and CDR2 from the germline V gene are MNHEY and SMNVEV (reference sequence). Trimming pared 5 bases from V and 5 bases from J, leaving 9 bases between. This CDR3 spans 13 amino acids. This table comes from immunoSEQ multiplex PCR, and its TCRdb copy is limited to in-frame clones, with some not included. The sample yields some 340,000 clones, less than 85% seen once. This receptor was taken from a woman aged 18 to 35 with acute or convalescent COVID-19. The specimen sequenced was peripheral blood. V usage is TRBV27 and J usage is TRBJ2-2; D not resolved. CDR3 DNA: TGTGCCAGCAGTCCTAGGAGAACCGGGGAGCTGTTTTTT. Amino acids: CASSPRRTGELFF.